The entry below gives a single T cell receptor beta chain sequence along with its context. The target antigen is unknown. The CDR3 is 12 amino acids. Looked up from germline, CDR1 is MNHEY and CDR2 is SVGEGT. Trimming removed 8 bases at V and 4 bases at J, with 11 bases between. Via MiXCR, TCRdb re-called the 5' RACE reads, giving one row per CDR3 protein. In the table there are roughly 540,000 distinct CDR3 sequences, about 20% of which are singletons. The record originates from a study of identical twins. Study findings and constraints: Out-of-frame alpha sequences common to twins exhibited an excess of low generation probability.

These same data were also listed under a study on T cells expressing NK-cell markers.

This clonotype was sampled from a woman under 30 in good health. Sequences were obtained from CD4+ T cells sorted from blood. V and J are TRBV6-2 or TRBV6-3 and TRBJ2-5; no reliable D call. CDR3 nucleotides: TGTGCCAGCTACAATCCTCCAGAGACCCAGTACTTC. Translating it yields CASYNPPETQYF.